One sample yielded the 2 T cell receptor beta chains listed below, sequenced in a study of siplizumab effects on memory and regulatory T cells. The table came from immunoSEQ multiplex PCR; TCRdb's copy has only in-frame clones and leaves some out. This repertoire shows about 87,000 clones, about 87% found once; its top ten account for 1.5%. The sequencing input was Tregs sorted from blood. The receptors originated from a human donor in good health.

The chain recombines TRBV5-1 with TRBJ2-3; 10 bases line up with TRBD2. CDR3 length: 15 residues. Per germline, CDR1 SGHRS and CDR2 YFSETQ. V lost 5 bases and J lost 1; bases outside the gene matches: 4. This CDR3 reads CASRVAGGRTDTQYF. The CDR3 DNA follows: TGCGCCAGCAGAGTAGCGGGGGGCCGCACAGATACGCAGTATTTT.

The chain employs TRBV7-9 and TRBJ2-1, with D unresolved. Germline V CDR1 and CDR2: SEHNR, FQNEAQ (reference sequence). V lost 5 bases and J 3 bases, leaving 17 bases between the germline ends. This CDR3 is built from 16 residues. CDR3 residues: CASSRTWTSFYNEQFF. The DNA for the CDR3 is TGTGCCAGCAGCCGGACGTGGACCTCATTCTACAATGAGCAGTTCTTC. Complete variable domain (other parts from reference TRBV7-9 and TRBJ2-1): DTGVSQNPRHKITKRGQNVTFRCDPISEHNRLYWYRQTLGQGPEFLTYFQNEAQLEKSRLLSDRFSAERPKGSFSTLEIQRTEQGDSAMYLCASSRTWTSFYNEQFFGPGTRLTVL.